This T cell receptor (beta chain) emerged from a study of blood T cell repertoires in COVID-19. Study summary: The samples span acute and convalescent COVID-19 from the United States, Italy and Spain.

The CDR3 is made up of 14 amino acids. Trimming at V came to 5 bases and at J to 6 bases, leaving 5 bases not matched to a gene. CDR1 is SGHAT, CDR2 FQNNGV, per germline. Method: immunoSEQ multiplex PCR; TCRdb's copy keeps in-frame clones and lacks some. Seen here are 40,000 to 45,000 clones, approximately 88% observed once, and the top ten hold approximately 21%. V usage is TRBV11-2 and J usage is TRBJ1-5; the match to TRBD1 covers 9 bases. This receptor was identified in a middle-aged man with active COVID-19. The sequenced sample consisted of peripheral blood. CDR3 amino acids: CASSPGQGTQPQHF. The CDR3 coding sequence is TGTGCCAGCAGCCCGGGACAGGGAACTCAGCCCCAGCATTTT.